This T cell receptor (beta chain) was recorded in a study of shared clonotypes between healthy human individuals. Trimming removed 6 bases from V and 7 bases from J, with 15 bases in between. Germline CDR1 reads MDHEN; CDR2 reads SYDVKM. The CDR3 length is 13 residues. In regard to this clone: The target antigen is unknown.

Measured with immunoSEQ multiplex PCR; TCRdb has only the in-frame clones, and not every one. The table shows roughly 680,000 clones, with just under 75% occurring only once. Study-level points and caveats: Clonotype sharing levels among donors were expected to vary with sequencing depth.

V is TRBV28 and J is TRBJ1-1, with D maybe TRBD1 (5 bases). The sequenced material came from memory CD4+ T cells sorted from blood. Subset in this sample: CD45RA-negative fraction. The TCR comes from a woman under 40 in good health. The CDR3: CASRSGAQFEAFF. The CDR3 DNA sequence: TGTGCCAGCAGGTCCGGGGCTCAGTTTGAAGCTTTCTTT.